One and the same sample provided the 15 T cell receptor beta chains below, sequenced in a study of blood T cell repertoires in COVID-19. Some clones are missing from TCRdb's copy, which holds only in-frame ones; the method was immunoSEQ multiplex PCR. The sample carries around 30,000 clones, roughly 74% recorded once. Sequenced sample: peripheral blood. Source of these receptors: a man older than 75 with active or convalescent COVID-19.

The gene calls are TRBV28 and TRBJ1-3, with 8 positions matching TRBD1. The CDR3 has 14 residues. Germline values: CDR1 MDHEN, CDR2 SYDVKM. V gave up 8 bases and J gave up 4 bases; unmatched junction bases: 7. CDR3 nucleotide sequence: TGTGCCAGCTCAGGGGGCGAGACGGGAAACACCATATATTTT. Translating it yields CASSGGETGNTIYF.

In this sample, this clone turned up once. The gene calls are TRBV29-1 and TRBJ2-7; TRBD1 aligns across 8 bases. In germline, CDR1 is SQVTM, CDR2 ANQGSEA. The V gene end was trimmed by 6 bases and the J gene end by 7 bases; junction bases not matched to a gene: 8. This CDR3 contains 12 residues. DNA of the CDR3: TGCAGCGTGGAGGACAGGGCACTAGAGCAGTACTTC. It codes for CSVEDRALEQYF.

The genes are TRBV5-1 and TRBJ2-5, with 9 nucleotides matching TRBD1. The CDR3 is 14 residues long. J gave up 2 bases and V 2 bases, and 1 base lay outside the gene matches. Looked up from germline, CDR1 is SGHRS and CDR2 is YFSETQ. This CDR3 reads CASSFGQGQETQYF. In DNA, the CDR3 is TGCGCCAGCAGCTTCGGACAGGGGCAAGAGACCCAGTACTTC.

CDR3 DNA sequence: TGTGCCAGCAGTTCTATCGAGGGCACAGATACGCAGTATTTT. Translating it yields CASSSIEGTDTQYF. The rearrangement links TRBV6-5 to TRBJ2-3; D is uncertain. CDR1 and CDR2 from the germline V gene are MNHEY and SVGAGI. The germline V and J ends were trimmed by 4 bases and 1 base, with 9 bases remaining between them. The CDR3 sequence is 14 residues long.

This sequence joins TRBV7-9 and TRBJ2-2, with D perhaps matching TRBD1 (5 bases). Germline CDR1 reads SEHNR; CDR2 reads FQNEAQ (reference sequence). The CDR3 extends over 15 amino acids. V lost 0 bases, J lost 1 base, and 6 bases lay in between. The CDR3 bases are TGTGCCAGCAGCTTAGCGGGGCAGAACACCGGGGAGCTGTTTTTT. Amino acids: CASSLAGQNTGELFF. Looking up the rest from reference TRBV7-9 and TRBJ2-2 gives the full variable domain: DTGVSQNPRHKITKRGQNVTFRCDPISEHNRLYWYRQTLGQGPEFLTYFQNEAQLEKSRLLSDRFSAERPKGSFSTLEIQRTEQGDSAMYLCASSLAGQNTGELFFGEGSRLTVL.

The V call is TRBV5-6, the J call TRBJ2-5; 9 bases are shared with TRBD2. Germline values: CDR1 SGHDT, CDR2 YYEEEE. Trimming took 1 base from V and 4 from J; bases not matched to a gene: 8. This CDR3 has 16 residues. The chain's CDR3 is CASSLWVAGVGETQYF. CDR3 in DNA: TGTGCCAGCAGCTTGTGGGTAGCGGGAGTGGGAGAGACCCAGTACTTC. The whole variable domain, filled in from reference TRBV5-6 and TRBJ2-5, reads DAGVTQSPTHLIKTRGQQVTLRCSPKSGHDTVSWYQQALGQGPQFIFQYYEEEERQRGNFPDRFSGHQFPNYSSELNVNALLLGDSALYLCASSLWVAGVGETQYFGPGTRLLVL.

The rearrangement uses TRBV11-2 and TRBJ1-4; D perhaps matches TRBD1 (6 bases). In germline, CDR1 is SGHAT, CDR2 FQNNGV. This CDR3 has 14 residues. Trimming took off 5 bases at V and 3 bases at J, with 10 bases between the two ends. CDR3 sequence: CASSLTGSNEKLFF. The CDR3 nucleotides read TGTGCCAGCAGCCTGACAGGCTCTAATGAAAAACTGTTTTTT. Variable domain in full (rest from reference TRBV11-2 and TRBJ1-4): EAGVAQSPRYKIIEKRQSVAFWCNPISGHATLYWYQQILGQGPKLLIQFQNNGVVDDSQLPKDRFSAERLKGVDSTLKIQPAKLEDSAVYLCASSLTGSNEKLFFGSGTQLSVL.

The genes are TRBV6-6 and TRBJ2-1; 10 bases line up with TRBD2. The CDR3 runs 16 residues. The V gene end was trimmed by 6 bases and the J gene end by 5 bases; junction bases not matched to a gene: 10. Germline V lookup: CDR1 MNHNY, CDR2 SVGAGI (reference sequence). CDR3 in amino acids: CASRPLAGVGNNEQFF. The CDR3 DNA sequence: TGTGCCAGCAGGCCCCTAGCGGGAGTTGGAAACAATGAGCAGTTCTTC.

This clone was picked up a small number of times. The CDR3 protein is CASSLNRARNYGYTF. The CDR3 DNA sequence: TGTGCCAGCAGTTTAAACAGGGCCCGTAACTATGGCTACACCTTC. The chain employs TRBV28 and TRBJ1-2, with D perhaps TRBD1 (6 bases). Trimming removed 2 bases from V and 1 base from J, with 11 bases in between. This CDR3 comprises 15 residues. In germline, CDR1 is MDHEN, CDR2 SYDVKM.

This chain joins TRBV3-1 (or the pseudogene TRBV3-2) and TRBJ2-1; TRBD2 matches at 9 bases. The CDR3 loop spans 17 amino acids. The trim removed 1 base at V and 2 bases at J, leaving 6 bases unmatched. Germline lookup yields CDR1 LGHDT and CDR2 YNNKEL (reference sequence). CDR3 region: CASSQGGAGGAYNEQFF. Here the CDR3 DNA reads TGTGCCAGCAGCCAAGGGGGCGCGGGAGGGGCCTACAATGAGCAGTTCTTC.

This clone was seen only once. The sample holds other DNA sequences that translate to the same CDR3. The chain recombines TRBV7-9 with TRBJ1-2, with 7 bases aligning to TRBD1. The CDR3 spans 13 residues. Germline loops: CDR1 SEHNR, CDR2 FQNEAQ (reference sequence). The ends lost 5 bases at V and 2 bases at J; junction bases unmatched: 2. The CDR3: CASSRQGNYGYTF. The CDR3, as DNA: TGTGCCAGCAGCCGACAGGGAAACTATGGCTACACCTTC.

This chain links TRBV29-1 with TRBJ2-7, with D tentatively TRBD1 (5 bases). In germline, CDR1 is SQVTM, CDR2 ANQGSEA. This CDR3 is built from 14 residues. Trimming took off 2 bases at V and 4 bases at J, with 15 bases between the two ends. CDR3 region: CSVELRQGEYEQYF. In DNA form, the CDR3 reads TGCAGCGTTGAATTGAGGCAGGGTGAATACGAGCAGTACTTC.

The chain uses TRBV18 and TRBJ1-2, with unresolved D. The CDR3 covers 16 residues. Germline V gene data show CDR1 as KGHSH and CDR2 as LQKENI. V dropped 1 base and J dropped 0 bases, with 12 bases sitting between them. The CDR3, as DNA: TGTGCCAGCTCACCACGCGGGGATACAGCTAACTATGGCTACACCTTC. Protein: CASSPRGDTANYGYTF.

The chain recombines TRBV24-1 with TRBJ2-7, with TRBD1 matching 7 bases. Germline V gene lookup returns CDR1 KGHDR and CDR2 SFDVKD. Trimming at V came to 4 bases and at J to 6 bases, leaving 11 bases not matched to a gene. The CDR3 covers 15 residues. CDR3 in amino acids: CATSDGDSLRREQYF. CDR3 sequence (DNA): TGTGCCACCAGTGACGGGGACAGCCTTCGTCGCGAGCAGTACTTC.

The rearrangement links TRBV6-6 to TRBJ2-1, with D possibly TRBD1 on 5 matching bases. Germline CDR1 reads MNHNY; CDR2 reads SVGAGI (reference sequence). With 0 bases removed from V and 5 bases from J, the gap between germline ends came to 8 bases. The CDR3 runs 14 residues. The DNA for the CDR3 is TGTGCCAGCAGTTACTCTCCCAGGGACAATGAGCAGTTCTTC. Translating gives CASSYSPRDNEQFF.